The next 11 T cell receptor beta chains were all read from a single sample in a study of early T cells in non-severe SARS-CoV-2 infection. TCRdb recomputed calls from the 5' RACE reads with MiXCR, one row per CDR3 protein. The table records tens of thousands of distinct CDR3 sequences, under 15% of them present only once. The material sequenced was whole blood. The receptors here all came from an adult who was a healthcare worker with PCR-confirmed SARS-CoV-2 infection or an uninfected control (not recorded which).

This chain uses TRBV9 with TRBJ2-7, with 7 bases identical to TRBD1. The CDR3 extends over 15 amino acids. The germline V gene has CDR1 SGDLS and CDR2 YYNGEE. V lost 2 bases, J lost 1 base, and 6 bases stayed unmatched. DNA for the CDR3: TGTGCCAGCAGCGTTTCGGGACAGCCTTCCTACGAGCAGTACTTC. Its translation is CASSVSGQPSYEQYF.

The chain links TRBV28 to TRBJ2-3, with 9 positions matching TRBD1. This CDR3 comprises 14 residues. V lost 5 bases and J lost 7; bases outside the gene matches: 7. In germline, CDR1 is MDHEN, CDR2 SYDVKM. CDR3 amino acids: CASSRGQGIYTQYF. The CDR3 DNA sequence: TGTGCCAGCAGTAGGGGACAGGGAATCTATACGCAGTATTTT.

This clonotype showed up just a few times. V and J are TRBV29-1 and TRBJ2-3; D perhaps matches TRBD2 (7 bases). The CDR3 has 14 amino acids. V was cut by 7 bases and J by 5 bases, with 19 bases left in between. Germline-derived CDR1 and CDR2 are SQVTM and ANQGSEA. CDR3: CSAKGGGSLDTQYF. The CDR3 nucleotides are TGCAGCGCCAAGGGAGGGGGTAGCTTAGATACGCAGTATTTT.

Only a few counts were recorded for this clonotype. V usage is TRBV19 and J usage is TRBJ1-5; D might be TRBD1 (6 bases). V was pared by 4 bases and J by 4 bases, with 17 bases between. The V gene's germline CDR1 is LNHDA and CDR2 SQIVND (reference sequence). The CDR3 sequence is 16 residues long. The CDR3 DNA follows: TGTGCCAGTAGTACTAGACCGGGACACACAAATCAGCCCCAGCATTTT. This sequence encodes CASSTRPGHTNQPQHF.

This clonotype was recorded at least ten times. The chain uses TRBV28 and TRBJ2-7; D possibly corresponds to TRBD2 (5 bases). The CDR3 totals 12 residues. Trimming took off 6 bases at V and 1 base at J, with 7 bases between the two ends. The germline CDR1 and CDR2 sequences are MDHEN and SYDVKM. CDR3: CASRRTSYEQYF. CDR3 bases: TGTGCCAGCAGAAGGACTTCCTACGAGCAGTACTTC.

This chain connects TRBV24-1 to TRBJ2-3; TRBD2 is a possible D gene (5 bases). The CDR3 runs 15 residues. Germline V gene sequence: CDR1 KGHDR, CDR2 SFDVKD. V was trimmed by 9 bases and J by 3 bases, leaving 18 bases between them. The CDR3 bases are TGTGCCACCTGTATGGGTAGAGGGCAGACAGATACGCAGTATTTT. Protein product: CATCMGRGQTDTQYF.

In its sample, this clonotype was seen a few times. The V call is TRBV11-2, the J call TRBJ2-5, with TRBD2 identical over 8 bases. Trimming took 10 bases from V and 3 from J; bases not matched to a gene: 4. This CDR3 has 12 amino acids. Looked up from germline, CDR1 is SGHAT and CDR2 is FQNNGV. The CDR3 sequence: CATREGEETQYF. The CDR3 bases are TGTGCCACCCGGGAGGGGGAAGAGACCCAGTACTTC.

The V and J genes are TRBV6-2 or TRBV6-3 and TRBJ2-7; tentatively, D is TRBD2 (6 bases). Germline lookup yields CDR1 MNHEY and CDR2 SVGEGT. This CDR3 has 14 amino acids. V lost 5 bases and J lost 0, with 11 bases in between. The CDR3 bases are TGTGCCAGCAGTGAAGCGGGTTACTCCTACGAGCAGTACTTC. It codes for CASSEAGYSYEQYF.

This chain joins TRBV10-3 and TRBJ2-2; 10 bases line up with TRBD2. Germline lookup yields CDR1 ENHRY and CDR2 SYGVKD. V lost 4 bases to trimming and J lost 0 bases; unmatched junction nucleotides: 8. CDR3 length: 18 residues. CDR3 in DNA: TGTGCCATCAGTGCTTGGCTAGCGGGGGCCTCGAACACCGGGGAGCTGTTTTTT. This gives the protein CAISAWLAGASNTGELFF.

This clonotype came up many times. V and J are TRBV28 and TRBJ2-7, with 13 bases that match TRBD2. Germline V gives CDR1 MDHEN, CDR2 SYDVKM. Unmatched junction bases numbered 7, after V lost 6 bases and J lost 5 bases. The CDR3 has 15 residues. CDR3 amino acids: CASRLRTSGSHEQYF. The CDR3 DNA is TGTGCCAGCAGATTAAGGACTAGCGGGAGTCACGAGCAGTACTTC.

The chain uses TRBV29-1 and TRBJ1-5; D is unclear. The CDR3 is 14 amino acids. V gave up 4 bases and J gave up 3 bases, with 13 bases separating them. From germline, CDR1 is SQVTM and CDR2 ANQGSEA. CDR3 protein: CSVVLGTSNQPQHF. The CDR3 DNA sequence: TGCAGCGTTGTCCTTGGAACATCCAATCAGCCCCAGCATTTT.